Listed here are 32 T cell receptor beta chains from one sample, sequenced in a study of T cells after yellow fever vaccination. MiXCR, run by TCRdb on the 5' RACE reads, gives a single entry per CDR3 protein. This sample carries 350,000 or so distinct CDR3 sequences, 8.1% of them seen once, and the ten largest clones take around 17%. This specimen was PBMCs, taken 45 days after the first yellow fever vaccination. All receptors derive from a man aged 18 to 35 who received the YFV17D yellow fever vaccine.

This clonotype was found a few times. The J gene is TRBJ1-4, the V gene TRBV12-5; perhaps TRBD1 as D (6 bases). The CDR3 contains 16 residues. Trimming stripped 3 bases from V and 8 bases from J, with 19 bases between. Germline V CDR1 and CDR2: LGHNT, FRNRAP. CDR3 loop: CASGFWVPGALEKLFF. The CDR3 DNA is TGTGCTAGTGGTTTTTGGGTTCCGGGGGCTTTGGAAAAACTGTTTTTT.

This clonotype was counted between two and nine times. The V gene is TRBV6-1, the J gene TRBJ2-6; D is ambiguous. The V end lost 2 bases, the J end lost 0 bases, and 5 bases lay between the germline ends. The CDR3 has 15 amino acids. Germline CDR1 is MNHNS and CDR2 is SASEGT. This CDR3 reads CASSEPNSGANVLTF. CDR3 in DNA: TGTGCCAGCAGTGAACCGAACTCTGGGGCCAACGTCCTGACTTTC.

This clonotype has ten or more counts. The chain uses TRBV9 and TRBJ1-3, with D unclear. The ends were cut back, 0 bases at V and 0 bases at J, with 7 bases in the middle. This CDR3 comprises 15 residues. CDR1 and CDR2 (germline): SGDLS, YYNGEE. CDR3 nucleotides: TGTGCCAGCAGCGTAGGGGCCCACTCTGGAAACACCATATATTTT. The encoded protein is CASSVGAHSGNTIYF.

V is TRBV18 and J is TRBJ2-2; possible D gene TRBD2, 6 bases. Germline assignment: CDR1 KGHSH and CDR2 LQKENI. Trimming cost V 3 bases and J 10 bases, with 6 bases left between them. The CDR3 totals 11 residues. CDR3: CASSPGLELFF. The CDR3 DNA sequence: TGTGCCAGCTCACCGGGACTGGAGCTGTTTTTT.

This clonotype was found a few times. The CDR3 nucleotides read TGTGCCAGCAGCTTAGTTAGCGGGGGGTCCGGGGAGCTGTTTTTT. This translates into CASSLVSGGSGELFF. This chain links TRBV7-2 with TRBJ2-2, with 10 bases identical to TRBD2. The CDR3 spans 15 residues. The V segment lost 1 base and the J segment 6 bases; nucleotides outside the gene matches: 2. CDR1 is SGHTA, CDR2 FQGNSA, per germline.

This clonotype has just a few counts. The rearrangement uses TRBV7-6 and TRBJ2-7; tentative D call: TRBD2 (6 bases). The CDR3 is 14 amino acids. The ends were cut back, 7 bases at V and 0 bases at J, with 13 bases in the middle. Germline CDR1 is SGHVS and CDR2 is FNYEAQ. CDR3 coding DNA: TGTGCCAGCACCCGGGACGGGAGCTCCTACGAGCAGTACTTC. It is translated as CASTRDGSSYEQYF.

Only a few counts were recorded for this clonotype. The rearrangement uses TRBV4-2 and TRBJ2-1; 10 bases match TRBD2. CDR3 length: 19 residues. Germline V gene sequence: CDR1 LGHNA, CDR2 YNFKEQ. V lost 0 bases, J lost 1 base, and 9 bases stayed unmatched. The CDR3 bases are TGTGCCAGCAGCCAAGATGTAGCGGGGGGTTTAACATCCTACAATGAGCAGTTCTTC. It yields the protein CASSQDVAGGLTSYNEQFF.

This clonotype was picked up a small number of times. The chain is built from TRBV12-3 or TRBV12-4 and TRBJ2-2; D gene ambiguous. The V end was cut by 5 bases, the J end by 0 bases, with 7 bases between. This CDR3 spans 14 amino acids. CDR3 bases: TGTGCCAGCAGTGGCTTTGCGAACACCGGGGAGCTGTTTTTT. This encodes CASSGFANTGELFF.

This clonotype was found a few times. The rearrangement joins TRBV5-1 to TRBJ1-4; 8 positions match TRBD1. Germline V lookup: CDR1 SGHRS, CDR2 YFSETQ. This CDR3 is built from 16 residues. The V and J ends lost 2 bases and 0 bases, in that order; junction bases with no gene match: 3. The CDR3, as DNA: TGCGCCAGCAGCTTCGACAGGGGTGCAACTAATGAAAAACTGTTTTTT. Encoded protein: CASSFDRGATNEKLFF.

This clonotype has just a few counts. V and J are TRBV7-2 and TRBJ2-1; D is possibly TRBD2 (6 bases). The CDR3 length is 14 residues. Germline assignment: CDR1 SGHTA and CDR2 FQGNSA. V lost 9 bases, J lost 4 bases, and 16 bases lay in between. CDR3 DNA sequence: TGTGCCAGTAGACGGGCGGGGCCATACAATGAGCAGTTCTTC. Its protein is CASRRAGPYNEQFF.

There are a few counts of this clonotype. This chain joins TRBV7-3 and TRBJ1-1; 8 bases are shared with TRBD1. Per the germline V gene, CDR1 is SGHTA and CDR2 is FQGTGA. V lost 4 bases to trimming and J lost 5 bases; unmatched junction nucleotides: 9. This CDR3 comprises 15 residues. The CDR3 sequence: CASSSHSGGLTEAFF. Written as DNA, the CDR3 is TGTGCCAGCAGCTCTCATTCAGGGGGCTTAACTGAAGCTTTCTTT.

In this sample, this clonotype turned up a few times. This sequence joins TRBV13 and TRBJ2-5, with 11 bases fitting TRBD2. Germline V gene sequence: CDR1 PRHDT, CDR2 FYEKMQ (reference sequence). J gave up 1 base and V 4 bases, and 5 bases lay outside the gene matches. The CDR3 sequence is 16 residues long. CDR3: CASSWLAGGFQETQYF. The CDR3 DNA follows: TGTGCCAGCAGCTGGCTAGCGGGGGGCTTCCAAGAGACCCAGTACTTC.

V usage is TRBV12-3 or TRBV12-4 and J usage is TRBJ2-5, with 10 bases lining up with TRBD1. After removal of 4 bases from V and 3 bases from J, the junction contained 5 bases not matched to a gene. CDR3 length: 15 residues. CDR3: CASSSSGTGEETQYF. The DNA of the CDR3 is TGTGCCAGCAGTTCTTCCGGGACAGGGGAAGAGACCCAGTACTTC.

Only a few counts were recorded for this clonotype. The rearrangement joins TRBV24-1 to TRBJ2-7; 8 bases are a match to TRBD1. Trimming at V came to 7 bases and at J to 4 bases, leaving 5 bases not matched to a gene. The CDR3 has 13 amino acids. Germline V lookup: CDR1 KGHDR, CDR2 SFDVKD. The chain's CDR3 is CATRTGDIYEQYF. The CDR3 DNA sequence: TGTGCCACCAGGACAGGGGATATTTACGAGCAGTACTTC.

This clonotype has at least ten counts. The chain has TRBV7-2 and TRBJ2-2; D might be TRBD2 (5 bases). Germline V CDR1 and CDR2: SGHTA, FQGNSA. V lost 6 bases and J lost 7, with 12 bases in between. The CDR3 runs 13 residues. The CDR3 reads CASSSRVHGELFF. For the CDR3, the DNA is TGTGCCAGCAGTTCGAGGGTTCACGGGGAGCTGTTTTTT.

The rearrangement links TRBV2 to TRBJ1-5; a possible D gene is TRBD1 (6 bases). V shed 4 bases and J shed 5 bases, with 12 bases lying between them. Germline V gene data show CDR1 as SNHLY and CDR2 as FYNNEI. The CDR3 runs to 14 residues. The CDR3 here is CASSAAGVDQPQHF. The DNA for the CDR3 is TGTGCCAGCAGTGCTGCAGGGGTCGATCAGCCCCAGCATTTT. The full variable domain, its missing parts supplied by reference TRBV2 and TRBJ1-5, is EPEVTQTPSHQVTQMGQEVILRCVPISNHLYFYWYRQILGQKVEFLVSFYNNEISEKSEIFDDQFSVERPDGSNFTLKIRSTKLEDSAMYFCASSAAGVDQPQHFGDGTRLSIL.

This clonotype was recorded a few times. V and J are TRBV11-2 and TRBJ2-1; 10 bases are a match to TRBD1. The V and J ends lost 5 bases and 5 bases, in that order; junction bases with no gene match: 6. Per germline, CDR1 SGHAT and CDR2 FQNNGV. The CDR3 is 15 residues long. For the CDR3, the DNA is TGTGCCAGCAGCACCGGGACAGGGGCTAACAATGAGCAGTTCTTC. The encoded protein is CASSTGTGANNEQFF.

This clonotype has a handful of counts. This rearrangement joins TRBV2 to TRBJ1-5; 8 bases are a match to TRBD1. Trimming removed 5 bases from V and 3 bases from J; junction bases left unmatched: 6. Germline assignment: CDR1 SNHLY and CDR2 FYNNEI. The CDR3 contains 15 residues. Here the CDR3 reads CASSRLDRANQPQHF. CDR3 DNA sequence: TGTGCCAGCAGTAGGCTGGACAGGGCCAATCAGCCCCAGCATTTT.

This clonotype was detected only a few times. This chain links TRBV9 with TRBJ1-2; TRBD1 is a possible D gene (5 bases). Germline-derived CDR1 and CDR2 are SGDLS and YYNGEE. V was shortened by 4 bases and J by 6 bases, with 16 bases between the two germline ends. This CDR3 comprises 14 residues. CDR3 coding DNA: TGTGCCAGCAGCCCCCGAGACAGTGTGGATGGCTACACCTTC. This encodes CASSPRDSVDGYTF.

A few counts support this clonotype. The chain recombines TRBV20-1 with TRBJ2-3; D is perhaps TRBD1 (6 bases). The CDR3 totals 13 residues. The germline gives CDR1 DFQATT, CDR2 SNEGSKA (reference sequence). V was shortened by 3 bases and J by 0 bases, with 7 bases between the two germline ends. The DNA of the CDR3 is TGCAGTGCTAGGGGGGCCAGCACAGATACGCAGTATTTT. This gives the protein CSARGASTDTQYF.

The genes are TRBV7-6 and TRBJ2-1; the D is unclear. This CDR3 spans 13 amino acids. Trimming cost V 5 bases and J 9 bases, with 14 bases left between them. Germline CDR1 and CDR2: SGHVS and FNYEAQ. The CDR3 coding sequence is TGTGCCAGCAGCGACCCAGTCCGCCCTGAGCAGTTCTTC. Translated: CASSDPVRPEQFF.

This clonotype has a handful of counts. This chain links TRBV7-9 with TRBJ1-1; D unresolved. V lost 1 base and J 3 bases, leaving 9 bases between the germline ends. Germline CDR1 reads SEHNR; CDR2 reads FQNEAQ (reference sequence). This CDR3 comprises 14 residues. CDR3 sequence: CASSLVLLDTEAFF. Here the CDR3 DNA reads TGTGCCAGCAGCTTAGTCCTCCTCGACACTGAAGCTTTCTTT.

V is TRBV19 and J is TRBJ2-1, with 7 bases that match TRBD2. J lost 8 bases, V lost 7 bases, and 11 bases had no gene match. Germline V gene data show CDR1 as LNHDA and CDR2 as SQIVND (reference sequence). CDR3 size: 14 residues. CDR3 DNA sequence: TGTGCCAGTATCCCCGGCGGGGGTGAGGATGAGCAGTTCTTC. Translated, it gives CASIPGGGEDEQFF.

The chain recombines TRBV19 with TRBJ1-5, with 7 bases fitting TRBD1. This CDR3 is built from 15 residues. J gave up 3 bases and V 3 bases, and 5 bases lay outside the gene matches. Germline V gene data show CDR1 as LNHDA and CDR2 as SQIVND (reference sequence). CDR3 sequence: CASSIMGQNNQPQHF. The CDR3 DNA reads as TGTGCCAGTAGTATCATGGGACAGAACAATCAGCCCCAGCATTTT.

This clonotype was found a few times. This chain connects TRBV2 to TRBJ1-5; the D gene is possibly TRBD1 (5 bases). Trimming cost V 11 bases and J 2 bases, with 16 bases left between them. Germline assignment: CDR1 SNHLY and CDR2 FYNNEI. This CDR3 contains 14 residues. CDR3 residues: CASRARGGNQPQHF. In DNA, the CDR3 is TGTGCCTCCCGGGCGCGGGGCGGCAATCAGCCCCAGCATTTT.

This chain's CDR3 is CASRADSGANVLTF. DNA of the CDR3: TGTGCCAGCAGAGCGGACTCTGGGGCCAACGTCCTGACTTTC. This sequence joins TRBV7-2 and TRBJ2-6; D possibly corresponds to TRBD2 (5 bases). The CDR3 length is 14 residues. CDR1 and CDR2 from the germline V gene are SGHTA and FQGNSA. The germline V and J ends were trimmed by 6 bases and 0 bases, with 6 bases remaining between them.

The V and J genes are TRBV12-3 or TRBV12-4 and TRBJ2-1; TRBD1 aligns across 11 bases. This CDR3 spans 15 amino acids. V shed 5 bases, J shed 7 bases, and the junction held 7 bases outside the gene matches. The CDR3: CASSSSGTGGNEQFF. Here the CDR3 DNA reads TGTGCCAGCAGTAGTTCCGGGACAGGGGGAAATGAGCAGTTCTTC.

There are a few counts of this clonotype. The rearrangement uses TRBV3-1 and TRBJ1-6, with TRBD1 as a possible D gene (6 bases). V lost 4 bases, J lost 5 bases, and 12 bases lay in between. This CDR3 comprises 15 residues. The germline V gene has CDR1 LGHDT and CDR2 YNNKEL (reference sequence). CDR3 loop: CASSPQGKDNSPLHF. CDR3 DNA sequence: TGTGCCAGCAGCCCGCAGGGGAAGGATAATTCACCCCTCCACTTT.

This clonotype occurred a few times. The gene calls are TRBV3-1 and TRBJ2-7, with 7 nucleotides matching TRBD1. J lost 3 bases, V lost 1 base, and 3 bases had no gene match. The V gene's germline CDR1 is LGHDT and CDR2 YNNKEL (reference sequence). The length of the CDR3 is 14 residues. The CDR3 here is CASSQGGGLYEQYF. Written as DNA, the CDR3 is TGTGCCAGCAGCCAAGGAGGGGGCCTCTACGAGCAGTACTTC.

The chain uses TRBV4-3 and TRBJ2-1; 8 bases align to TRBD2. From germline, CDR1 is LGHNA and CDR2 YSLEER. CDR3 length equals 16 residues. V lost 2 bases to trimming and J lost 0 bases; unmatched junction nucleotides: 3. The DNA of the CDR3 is TGCGCCAGCAGCCAATCGGGGGGGAGCTCCTACAATGAGCAGTTCTTC. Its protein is CASSQSGGSSYNEQFF.

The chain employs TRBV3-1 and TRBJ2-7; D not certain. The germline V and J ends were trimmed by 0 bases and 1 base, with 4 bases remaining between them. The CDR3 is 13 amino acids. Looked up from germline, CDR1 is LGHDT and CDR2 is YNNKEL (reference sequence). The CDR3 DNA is TGTGCCAGCAGCCAAGATATTTCCTACGAGCAGTACTTC. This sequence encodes CASSQDISYEQYF.

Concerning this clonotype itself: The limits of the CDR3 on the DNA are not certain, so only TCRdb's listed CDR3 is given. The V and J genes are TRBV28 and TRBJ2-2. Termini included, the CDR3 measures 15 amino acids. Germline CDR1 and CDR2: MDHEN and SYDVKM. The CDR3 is CASSSSKSITGELFF.